This T cell receptor beta chain appears in the sequencing data of a study of blood T cell repertoires in COVID-19. Overall study context: Researchers got acute and convalescent COVID-19 samples from the United States, Italy and Spain. T cells, B-cell-depleted T cells, or PBMCs provided the cDNA or gDNA that served as material.

In the study's own analysis: Amplification of reference gene primers provided the estimated nucleated cell counts. The repertoire was sequenced with immunoSEQ multiplex PCR; TCRdb's copy has only in-frame clones and lacks some. The V and J calls and clone size were taken over from that table, and D and trimming were inferred from the DNA. The sample shows some 150,000 clones, over 75% of them seen only once. The CDR3 spans 18 residues. V gave up 5 bases and J gave up 5 bases; unmatched junction bases: 13. Germline V CDR1 and CDR2: SGHTA, FQGNSA. This clonotype was obtained from a man aged 55 to 70 with active or convalescent COVID-19. J is TRBJ2-2 and V is TRBV7-2; 11 bases are shared with TRBD1. Sequenced material: peripheral blood. CDR3 DNA: TGTGCCAGCAGCCCTTCCCTGGACAGGGGGCTAAGGACCGGGGAGCTGTTTTTT. Protein sequence: CASSPSLDRGLRTGELFF.